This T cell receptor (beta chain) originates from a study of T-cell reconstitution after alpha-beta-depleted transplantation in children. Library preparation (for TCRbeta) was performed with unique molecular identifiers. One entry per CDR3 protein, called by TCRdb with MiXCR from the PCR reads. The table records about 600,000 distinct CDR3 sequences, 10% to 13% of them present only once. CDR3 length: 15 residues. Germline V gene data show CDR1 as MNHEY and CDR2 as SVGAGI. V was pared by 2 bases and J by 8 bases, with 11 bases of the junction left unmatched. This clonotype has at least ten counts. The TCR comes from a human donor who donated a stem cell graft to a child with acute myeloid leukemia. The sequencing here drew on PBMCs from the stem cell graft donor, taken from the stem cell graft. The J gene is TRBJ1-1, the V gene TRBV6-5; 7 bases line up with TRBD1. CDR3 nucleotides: TGTGCCAGCAGTTACCCTAAGGGACAGAATTACGAAGCTTTCTTT. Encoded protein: CASSYPKGQNYEAFF.